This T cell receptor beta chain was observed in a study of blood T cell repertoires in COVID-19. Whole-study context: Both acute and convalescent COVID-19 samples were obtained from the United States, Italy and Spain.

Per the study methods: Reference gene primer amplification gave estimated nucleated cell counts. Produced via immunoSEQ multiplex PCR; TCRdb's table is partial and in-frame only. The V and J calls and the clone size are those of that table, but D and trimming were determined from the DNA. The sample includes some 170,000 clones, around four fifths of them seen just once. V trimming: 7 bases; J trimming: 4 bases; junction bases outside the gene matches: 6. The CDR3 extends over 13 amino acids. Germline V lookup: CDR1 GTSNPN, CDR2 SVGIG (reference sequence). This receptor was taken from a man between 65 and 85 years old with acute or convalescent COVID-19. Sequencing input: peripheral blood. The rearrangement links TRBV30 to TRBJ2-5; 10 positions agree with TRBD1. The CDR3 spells CASTTGGGETQYF. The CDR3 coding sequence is TGTGCCTCAACGACAGGGGGCGGAGAGACCCAGTACTTC.